This paragraph covers one T cell receptor beta chain sequence. Which antigen it targets is not known. Qualities for individual bases were not recorded, and no much larger clone is one base off. This specimen comes from a study of cytomegalovirus exposure and HLA in healthy donors listed by TCRdb under 2017. Background for the entire study: In an earlier analysis of 550 to 750 of the donors, 276 Gb of sequence data and 100 million or so unique TCR beta sequences from about 180 million T cells were reported. High-throughput TCR immunosequencing, statistical association of individual TCRs with disease status, and machine learning were combined to predict cytomegalovirus infection status. Across around 400 genotyped donors of the cohort, an average of about 240,000 unique TCR beta nucleotide sequences per donor were sequenced, and 15% to 20% of those sequences were non-productive. In a later analysis, previously published TCR beta repertoires from 550 to 700 donors were re-analyzed and high-resolution HLA genotyping was added so that TCR occurrence patterns could be studied. The later analysis used no new phenotypic data to find candidate immune exposures, relying instead on TCR beta sequences and their occurrence across donors. Donor age, sex, ethnicity and CMV serostatus were compiled together with the repertoire data. The study profiled the T cell repertoires of 666 subjects by immunosequencing and related them to cytomegalovirus serostatus. An earlier analysis of 587 of the donors used high-throughput TCR beta sequencing to judge whether each TCR beta V gene segment behaved as functional or pseudogenic. A handful of DR-DQ haplotypes were handled as single units for association and clustering because linkage in the cohort was strong. Typing coverage differed by locus: A, B, C, DRB1 and DQB1 were typed in about 620-630 donors, DQA1 in around 500, DPA1 in around 600, and DPB1 in approximately 450. A separate validation cohort of about 110 different subjects was used in addition to the roughly 720-subject first cohort. All discovery cohort repertoires had been generated using a single sequencing platform. The genetic ancestry cluster associated with self-reported Caucasian donors included around 76% of the 350 to 500 genotyped donors. Roughly 300 gigabases of sequencing data and tens of millions of unique TCR sequences were included in an early release covering several hundred HLA-typed donors. HLA typing covered class I and class II loci at four-digit resolution. The study aimed to test whether cataloging public T cell receptors could reveal signatures of past pathogen exposure. A later genetic analysis used genome-wide SNP genotypes for 398 of the 666 donors, treating that subset as a discovery cohort.

The research as a whole found: A later genetic analysis reported fewer N-insertions in productive TCRs among donors in an Asian-associated ancestry cluster than the roughly 620-donor mean. A later analysis found that most CMV-associated TCR beta chains appeared HLA-restricted, with HLA associations seemingly driven largely by CMV exposure. It was suggested by the authors that the approach could potentially be generalized to other disease states and immunological phenotypes. Strong co-occurrence of HLA alleles, especially DR and DQ, made assigning TCR associations to individual alleles difficult. Across donors, most TCR sequences were observed very rarely, whereas some public TCRs were present in many individuals. In a later analysis, over 15,000 TCR beta sequences were associated with specific HLA alleles at a false discovery rate of 0.05. Because HLA typing was missing for some donors at each locus, association tests included only the typed subset. Roughly uniform sequencing depth across donors was assumed in presence/absence analyses, although this assumption may not hold. A later analysis found that TCR association rates varied across HLA loci, with DRB1 alleles showing the most associated TCRs and HLA-C alleles the fewest. According to a later analysis, parvovirus B19, influenza, CMV and Epstein-Barr virus appeared linked to several top co-occurrence clusters. A further reported finding was that TCR beta sequences accurately predicted the HLA-A and HLA-B alleles for most subjects in the first cohort. In an earlier analysis of more than 450 of the donors, most TCR beta V segments were observed in productive rearrangements about 90% or about 30% of the time, broadly matching IMGT annotations. A total of 150 or so TCR beta chains were listed by the study as associated with cytomegalovirus. Only TCR beta chains were sequenced in this cohort, and the absence of alpha or paired-chain data limited detectable features. Because counts were too low, seventeen rarely observed V segments, including chromosome 9 orphons, were left out of the earlier analysis of about 500 of the donors. A few of the identified cytomegalovirus-associated TCR beta chains were confirmed in vitro to be specific for cytomegalovirus antigens. The classifier was reported to diagnose cytomegalovirus status with high specificity and sensitivity in both the original and validation cohorts. Some IMGT-functional V segments, including TRBV6-2 and TRBV6-3, could not be distinguished by the 87-base-pair reads and were therefore excluded. In a later analysis, HLA-associated TCR beta chains showed more clonal expansion and lower generation probabilities than non-associated chains that were equally common. A group of highly shared sequence variants was considered likely to be a technical artifact of the sequencing pipeline. CMV serostatus was the only immune exposure information available for the cohort. A later genetic analysis associated a missense DCLRE1C variant with V-gene and J-gene trimming of TCR beta chains, and an independent cohort replicated the association. Correlated functional status among segregating V segments might be attributable to linkage disequilibrium, but an unknown experimental factor could not be ruled out.

Libraries were prepared through the immunoSEQ multiplex PCR assay. For the multiplex PCR, a mixture combining 60 forward primers for TCR Vbeta segments and 13 reverse primers for TCR Jbeta segments was used. The CDR3 region of rearranged TCR beta genes was amplified from genomic DNA by a multiplex PCR assay. Amplified TCR beta libraries were sequenced as 87-base-pair reads on the Illumina HiSeq System. Under the source paper's analysis protocol: A later analysis tallied around 80 million unique TCR beta chains across the 650 to 750 repertoires, and about 10 million of those chains were shared by two or more donors. To remove PCR and sequencing errors, raw reads were error-corrected and collapsed into unique sequences using a nearest-neighbor algorithm that merged closely related sequences. To assign V, D and J gene segments, CDR3 sequences were aligned to IMGT reference sequences. For a sequence to be retained, a match of at least six nucleotides was required to both a V gene segment and a J gene segment. Rearrangements were called productive when the CDR3 lacked stop codons and stayed in frame with V and J; all others were non-productive. CDR3 was defined by IMGT convention, running from the second conserved V-encoded cysteine to the conserved J-encoded phenylalanine. The earlier analysis of some 550 of the donors excluded any sequence lacking an unambiguous match to a single V gene segment. An earlier analysis of about 590 of the donors classified V segments as functional when productive rearrangements were above 56.7% and as segregating when the standard deviation between donors was above 5%. To diagnose cytomegalovirus status from the catalog of TCR beta chain sequences, a statistical classification framework was built. V and J gene assignment, in a later analysis, came from comparing TCR nucleotide sequences with IMGT/GENE-DB human TR gene sequences. Using the TCRdist pipeline, a later analysis assigned CDR3 sequences along with most-parsimonious VDJ recombination scenarios. In a later analysis, each TCR beta chain was defined by its CDR3 amino acid sequence together with its V-gene family, and reads lacking a unique V-gene family were excluded. A later analysis removed 450 to 600 highly shared, low-generation-probability nucleotide sequences to deal with suspected cross-contamination and a sequencing artifact. In a later analysis, a clonal expansion index for each public chain was calculated from normalized within-repertoire ranks of inferred template counts. A later analysis computed generation probabilities with a VDJ recombination model fitted to out-of-frame rearrangements, and checked the results against IGoR. Hypergeometric tests were used in a later analysis to score TCR-TCR, TCR-HLA and TCR-CMV co-occurrence, with a repertoire-size bias correction applied to the TCR pairs. A later analysis estimated false discovery rates by permuting HLA or CMV assignments 20 times. In a later analysis, co-occurring TCRs were grouped using DBSCAN, with TCRdist sequence similarity added in when clustering inside HLA-allele-positive subsets. Repertoires with fewer than 30,000 or more than 120,000 public chains were left out of co-occurrence clustering, as were roughly five repertoires with anomalous nucleotide sharing. Entries here come from immuneACCESS through TCRdb and include only in-frame sequences with V and J called. Some clones fail to appear in such tables; in the studies checked, an unresolved V gene covers under half of the shortfall, and the cause of the remainder is unknown. Clonal size and the V and J genes are those of that table, whereas D and trimming came from the DNA. The sample table contains fewer than 130,000 clones; only one count was recorded for 76% of them. The ten largest clones take up around an eighth of the sample.

The cohort was made up of 666 healthy bone marrow donors. All cohort members were sampled while nominally healthy, although unrecorded immune exposures were likely present. The donor was CMV seropositive and was included in the group of approximately 300 seropositive cohort members. A peripheral blood sample was collected from each donor, and TCR beta sequencing was performed on peripheral blood mononuclear cells. Genomic DNA extraction from the blood cell samples was performed with the Qiagen DNeasy Blood Extraction Kit. The germline V gene gives CDR1 as MDHEN and CDR2 as SYDVKM. V is clipped by 9 bases and J by 0 bases, and the sequence between their germline boundaries is 18 bases long. The CDR3, cysteine through phenylalanine, is 16 amino acids long. Just the 48-base CDR3 DNA is kept, in frame starting at base 1.

The sequenced sample was PBMCs. The source of this sequence is a man aged 25 to 40 in good health and CMV-seropositive. The chain links TRBV28 with TRBJ1-3, with the D gene call left open. The encoded CDR3 is CASLRGQTGSGNTIYF. In nucleotides, the sequence is TGTGCCAGTCTCCGAGGGCAGACGGGCTCTGGAAACACCATATATTTT. Reference TRBV28 and TRBJ1-3 genes cover what lies past the CDR3, so the full variable domain is DVKVTQSSRYLVKRTGEKVFLECVQDMDHENMFWYRQDPGLGLRLIYFSYDVKMKEKGDIPEGYSVSREKKERFSLILESASTNQTSMYLCASLRGQTGSGNTIYFGEGSWLTVV.